This T cell receptor (beta chain) derives from a study of cytomegalovirus exposure and HLA in healthy donors. In the case of this clone: No antigen is known for it. An end of the junction differs from the germline gene, which may be a read error.

Study-wide results and caveats: Under in vitro conditions, a few CMV-associated chains were confirmed as specific for CMV antigens. In a later analysis, TCR beta V- and J-gene trimming was associated with a missense DCLRE1C variant. Roughly even sequencing depth across donors was the assumption behind the presence/absence analyses. TCR beta V segments were, for the most part, productive about 87% or about 30% of the time in an earlier analysis.

The CDR3 is 16 residues long. Looked up from germline, CDR1 is SEHNR and CDR2 is FQNEAQ (reference sequence). The PCR used 60 Vbeta and 13 Jbeta primers. Clones were read by immunoSEQ multiplex PCR, and TCRdb kept only the in-frame ones, dropping some. The data show hundreds of thousands of clones, roughly 85% seen once. The TCR originated in a male donor in good health and CMV-seronegative. The sequencing input was PBMCs. The chain couples TRBV7-9 to TRBJ2-7; weak D call: TRBD2 (5 bases). The CDR3 DNA reads TGTTCCAGCATCCCTACGGGCGGGCTCCCTCCTGCCGAGCAGTACTTC. It translates to CSSIPTGGLPPAEQYF.